One and the same sample provided the 10 T cell receptor beta chains below, sequenced in a study of blood T cells in healthy people across ages. A J-beta primer mix and a sample-barcoded 5' primer were used in a second PCR of about 7 to 12 cycles. From the 5' RACE reads, TCRdb called clonotypes with MiXCR, one entry per CDR3 protein. Seen here are about 830,000 distinct CDR3 sequences, less than 80% observed once, and the top ten hold 25% to 35%. The sample taken for sequencing was blood. The receptors here all came from a man under 40 in good health.

The V call is TRBV6-2 or TRBV6-3, the J call TRBJ2-3; D might be TRBD1 (6 bases). The CDR3 spans 14 residues. The ends were cut back, 10 bases at V and 0 bases at J, with 14 bases in the middle. Germline CDR1 reads MNHEY; CDR2 reads SVGEGT. CDR3 amino acids: CATHRQASTDTQYF. As DNA, the CDR3 is TGTGCCACCCACCGACAGGCTAGCACAGATACGCAGTATTTT.

The rearrangement joins TRBV9 to TRBJ2-7; possibly TRBD2 for D (6 bases). The germline V gene has CDR1 SGDLS and CDR2 YYNGEE. V gave up 2 bases and J gave up 3 bases, with 15 bases separating them. This CDR3 comprises 15 residues. The CDR3 bases are TGTGCCAGCAGCGTTGGCCGAGCGGGTAACTACGAGCAGTACTTC. This sequence encodes CASSVGRAGNYEQYF.

CDR3 amino acids: CASSPGRGPVNYGYTF. The DNA for the CDR3 is TGCGCCAGCAGCCCCGGCAGGGGCCCCGTCAACTATGGCTACACCTTC. The chain is built from TRBV5-1 and TRBJ1-2; possibly TRBD1 for D (6 bases). Germline-derived CDR1 and CDR2 are SGHRS and YFSETQ. This CDR3 region has 16 residues. Trimming left V 4 bases short and J 2 bases short, with 18 bases between.

V is TRBV9 and J is TRBJ2-7; no definite D call. The length of the CDR3 is 15 residues. The germline V gene encodes CDR1 SGDLS and CDR2 YYNGEE. With 4 bases removed from V and 0 bases from J, the gap between germline ends came to 14 bases. CDR3 in DNA: TGTGCCAGCAGCCCCTCCAGCCGATTCTCCTACGAGCAGTACTTC. Its translation is CASSPSSRFSYEQYF.

The chain carries TRBV12-3 or TRBV12-4 and TRBJ2-7; 12 nucleotides match TRBD2. The length of the CDR3 is 14 residues. V trimming: 6 bases; J trimming: 3 bases; junction bases outside the gene matches: 3. CDR3 amino acids: CASSPLAGGYEQYF. The CDR3 bases are TGTGCCAGCAGCCCACTAGCGGGGGGCTACGAGCAGTACTTC.

This clonotype was picked up one time. V and J are TRBV4-3 and TRBJ2-3; no firm D call. The CDR3 sequence is 15 residues long. Trimming took 0 bases from V and 4 from J, leaving 11 bases between them. Germline CDR1 LGHNA, CDR2 YSLEER. The CDR3 here is CASSQDGRAADTQYF. The CDR3 DNA sequence: TGCGCCAGCAGCCAAGATGGAAGGGCGGCAGATACGCAGTATTTT.

This chain joins TRBV7-2 and TRBJ2-3, with 8 bases aligning to TRBD2. Germline V gene data show CDR1 as SGHTA and CDR2 as FQGNSA. V lost 8 bases to trimming and J lost 4 bases; unmatched junction nucleotides: 5. This CDR3 is built from 13 residues. The CDR3 nucleotides are TGTGCCAGCTTACTAGCGGCCCCAGATACGCAGTATTTT. Translating it yields CASLLAAPDTQYF.

The chain combines TRBV7-2 with TRBJ1-6; tentatively, D is TRBD1 (6 bases). Trimming stripped 4 bases from V and 1 base from J, with 20 bases between. Germline V lookup: CDR1 SGHTA, CDR2 FQGNSA. The CDR3 length is 19 residues. The CDR3 spells CASSSGGLGRSSYNSPLHF. The CDR3 DNA sequence: TGTGCCAGCAGCTCCGGGGGCCTGGGGAGAAGTTCCTATAATTCACCCCTCCACTTT. Using reference TRBV7-2 and TRBJ1-6 for the parts outside the CDR3, the full variable domain is GAGVSQSPSNKVTEKGKDVELRCDPISGHTALYWYRQSLGQGLEFLIYFQGNSAPDKSGLPSDRFSAERTGGSVSTLTIQRTQQEDSAVYLCASSSGGLGRSSYNSPLHFGNGTRLTVT.

The gene calls are TRBV10-3 and TRBJ1-6; 10 nucleotides align to TRBD1. V lost 5 bases to trimming and J lost 10 bases; unmatched junction nucleotides: 5. Germline CDR1 is ENHRY and CDR2 is SYGVKD. This CDR3 has 14 amino acids. The DNA of the CDR3 is TGTGCCATCAGTTCGGGACAGGGGAACTCACCCCTCCACTTT. Protein: CAISSGQGNSPLHF.

The rearrangement links TRBV29-1 to TRBJ2-1; TRBD1 matches 8 bases. The CDR3 sequence is 14 residues long. The ends lost 6 bases at V and 8 bases at J; junction bases unmatched: 12. CDR1 is SQVTM and CDR2 is ANQGSEA in the germline V gene. The CDR3 reads CSVLRQGALDEQFF. In nucleotides, the CDR3 is TGCAGCGTACTGCGGCAGGGGGCCCTGGATGAGCAGTTCTTC.